Sequencing of this T cell receptor (beta chain) was carried out in a study of T cells in Graves' hyperthyroidism and ophthalmopathy (dated by TCRdb to between 2018 and 2021). Regarding the study in general: Peripheral blood was collected at initial diagnosis, before any treatment. Thyroid tissue and blood T-cell repertoires from roughly 6 Graves' hyperthyroidism patients were also compared in the study. The paper describes TCR Vbeta CDR3 sequencing of 140 or so peripheral blood samples, made up of roughly 45 ophthalmopathy patients, 70 to 80 hyperthyroidism patients and about 17 progressor patients. A discovery cohort of approximately 97 patients, approximately 44 with Graves' ophthalmopathy and about 58 with stable Graves' hyperthyroidism, was used to find distinguishing TCR V-J signatures. Following sampling, methimazole starting at 30 mg daily was given to hyperthyroidism patients, and high-dose intravenous methylprednisolone was given to ophthalmopathy patients. The 90 or so discovery patients were randomly split 7:3 into training and test sets. Whether ophthalmopathy could be predicted prospectively was tested in an independent validation cohort made up of fewer than 20 hyperthyroidism patients plus 17 patients who later progressed to ophthalmopathy. What the work shows at the level of the full study, not this receptor alone: Sample size was not statistically predetermined, and blinding of investigators to group allocation was not performed. Most expanded thyroid clonotypes (frequency above 0.001) were also found in blood, which suggests that blood repertoires may mirror thyroid immune responses. During validation, the model predicted progression to ophthalmopathy a median of approximately 6 months ahead of onset, with almost 71% sensitivity and roughly 72% specificity. Ophthalmopathy was separated from stable hyperthyroidism by a 13 V-J signature model, with around 88% sensitivity and about 84% specificity obtained in cross-validation and 80%/75% obtained in testing.

In the ophthalmopathy patients, disease was moderately to severely active, with a Clinical Activity Score of 3 or more, a NOSPECS grade of 4 or more, and a duration of less than 3 months. Patients with uncontrolled infections, other autoimmune diseases, pregnancy or lactation were excluded. Diagnoses relied on clinical symptoms, serum thyroxine and TRAb, thyroid ultrasound and orbital computed tomography. PBMCs were isolated from about 9.2 ml of fresh peripheral blood by Ficoll-Paque density gradient centrifugation. Total RNA was extracted using Trizol reagent, and RNA quality was assessed on an Agilent 2100 Bioanalyzer. This clonotype was picked up a small number of times. Its antigen is not yet known. No base quality values were provided; no much bigger clone lies one nucleotide off. Amplification of TCR beta CDR3 regions was carried out from RNA transcripts. A first-round RT-PCR of the TCR CDR3 used the HTBI primer set with the Qiagen OneStep RT-PCR kit. The libraries were constructed in a second round of multiplex PCR and then size-selected and purified. Paired-end sequencing of the libraries was performed with 100 bp reads on an Illumina HiSeq2000. Under the source paper's analysis protocol: SOAPnuke was used to process the raw data, with reads discarded if the reads contained adapters or uncalled bases, had a mean Phred below 15, or lacked an exact constant-primer or identifier match. High-quality paired reads were merged using COPE v1.2.5, and each unique nucleotide sequence was defined as a clonotype. Clonotypes were aligned to IMGT TRBV, TRBD and TRBJ reference segments using MiTCR v1.1. Analysis was restricted to V-J combinations with a frequency above 0.0001, which covered 99.2% of repertoires. A TCS score was defined as the ratio between F50 (clonal expansion) and ExV (chaos), using BLOSUM62-based TCRdist between CDR3 peptides within each V-J. Welch's t-statistics and random forest reduced several hundred V-J features to about 12, which were used in a naive Bayes classifier (R e1071). The raw public reads went through TCRdb reprocessing: fastp at Q25, MiXCR clone calling, in-frame beta chains kept. All rows with the same CDR3 protein become a single entry with the most common DNA and genes. TCRdb's processing, not the authors' own work, is the source of the V and J calls. The sample has more than 350,000 distinct CDR3 sequences on record, around 15% of them singletons. Together, the top ten hold approximately 19% of the sample.

The CDR3 has 15 amino acids, counting the end cysteine and phenylalanine. Of all the DNA, just the CDR3 is kept, 45 bases in frame from base 1. The V and J ends are trimmed by 0 bases and 4 bases, leaving 11 bases between them. The germline V gene encodes CDR1 SGDLS and CDR2 YYNGEE. The TCR originated in a woman aged 55-75 years with Graves' ophthalmopathy. The chain is assembled from TRBV9 and TRBJ1-3, with no confident D gene call. The sequencing sample was made of blood. The CDR3 amino acid sequence is: CASSVEGKAGNTIYF. The bases are TGTGCCAGCAGCGTAGAAGGGAAGGCCGGAAACACCATATATTTT.